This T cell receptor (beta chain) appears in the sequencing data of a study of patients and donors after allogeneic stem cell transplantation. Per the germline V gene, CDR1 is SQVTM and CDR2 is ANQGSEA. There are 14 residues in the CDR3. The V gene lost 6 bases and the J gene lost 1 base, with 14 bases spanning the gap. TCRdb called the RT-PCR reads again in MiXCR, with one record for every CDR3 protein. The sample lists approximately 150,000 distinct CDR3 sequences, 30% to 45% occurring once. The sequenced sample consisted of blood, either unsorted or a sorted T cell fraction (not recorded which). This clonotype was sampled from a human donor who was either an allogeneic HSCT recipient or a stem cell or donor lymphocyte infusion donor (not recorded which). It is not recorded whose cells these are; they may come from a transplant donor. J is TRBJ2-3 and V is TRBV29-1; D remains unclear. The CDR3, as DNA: TGCAGCGTGAGCGTCGAAAGGGGCACAGATACGCAGTATTTT. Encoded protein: CSVSVERGTDTQYF.